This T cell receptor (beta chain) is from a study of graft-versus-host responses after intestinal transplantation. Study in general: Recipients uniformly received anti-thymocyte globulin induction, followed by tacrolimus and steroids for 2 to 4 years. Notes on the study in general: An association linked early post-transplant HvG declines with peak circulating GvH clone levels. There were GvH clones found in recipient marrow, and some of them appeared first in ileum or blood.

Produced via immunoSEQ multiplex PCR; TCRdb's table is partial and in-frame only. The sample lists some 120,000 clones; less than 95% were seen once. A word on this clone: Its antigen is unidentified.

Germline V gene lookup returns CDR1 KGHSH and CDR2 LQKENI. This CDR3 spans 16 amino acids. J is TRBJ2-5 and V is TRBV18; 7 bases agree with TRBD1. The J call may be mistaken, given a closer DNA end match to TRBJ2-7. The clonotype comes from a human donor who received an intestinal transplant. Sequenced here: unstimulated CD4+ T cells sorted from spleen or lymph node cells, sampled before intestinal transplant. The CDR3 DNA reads TGTGCCAGCTCACCAACCTGGGGACAGATCGCCTACGAGCAGTACTTC. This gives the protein CASSPTWGQIAYEQYF.